These T cell receptor beta chains were read from a single sample in a study of T cells after yellow fever vaccination. TCRdb called the 5' RACE reads again in MiXCR, with one record for every CDR3 protein. The sample holds under 700,000 distinct CDR3 sequences, about 17% seen once. Specimen: PBMCs, collected 5 to 6 days after the first yellow fever vaccination. The receptor source for this set is a man aged 18 to 30 who received the YFV17D yellow fever vaccine. Both conserved end residues are part of each CDR3. Each record gives: J gene, clone size, V gene, D gene, CDR3 protein, CDR3 DNA. D genes are given only for firm matches. Not every row has a clone size; where given, it reads once, few, many or a size class.

>TRBJ1-1|few|TRBV28|-
CASSLYRVQNTEAFF
TGTGCCAGCAGTCTATACAGGGTACAGAACACTGAAGCTTTCTTT
>TRBJ2-2|-|TRBV5-4|TRBD1
CASSRRTGANTGELFF
TGTGCCAGCAGCCGACGGACAGGGGCAAACACCGGGGAGCTGTTTTTT
>TRBJ2-1|few|TRBV7-8|-
CASSLAGQGRNEQFF
TGTGCCAGCAGCTTAGCGGGGCAGGGGAGGAATGAGCAGTTCTTC
>TRBJ2-5|-|TRBV7-9|TRBD2
CASSSRLAGVEETQYF
TGTGCCAGCAGCTCCCGACTAGCGGGGGTGGAAGAGACCCAGTACTTC
>TRBJ1-3|-|TRBV27|-
CASSPYFNSGNTIYF
TGTGCCAGCAGTCCCTACTTTAACTCTGGAAACACCATATATTTT
>TRBJ2-3|-|TRBV7-9|TRBD2
CASSLGGLALVDTQYF
TGTGCCAGCAGCTTAGGGGGACTAGCGTTGGTAGATACGCAGTATTTT
>TRBJ1-1|few|TRBV20-1|-
CSARDQGTEAFF
TGCAGTGCTAGAGATCAAGGCACTGAAGCTTTCTTT
>TRBJ1-3|-|TRBV20-1|TRBD1
CSARFPEGQPISGNTIYF
TGCAGTGCTAGATTTCCTGAGGGACAGCCAATCTCTGGAAACACCATATATTTT
>TRBJ2-2|-|TRBV5-1|TRBD2
CASSLGLGPTGELFF
TGCGCCAGCAGCTTAGGACTAGGGCCCACCGGGGAGCTGTTTTTT
>TRBJ1-1|-|TRBV12-3/TRBV12-4|-
CASSLFPGLNTEAFF
TGTGCCAGCAGTTTGTTTCCAGGATTGAACACTGAAGCTTTCTTT
>TRBJ2-1|few|TRBV20-1|-
CSARGDEQFF
TGCAGTGCGAGGGGAGATGAGCAGTTCTTC
>TRBJ2-7|few|TRBV30|-
CAWSVSGGAYEQYF
TGTGCCTGGAGTGTTTCAGGCGGGGCCTACGAGCAGTACTTC
>TRBJ1-1|few|TRBV5-1|-
CASTATSTRTEAFF
TGCGCCAGCACAGCGACTAGCACGAGGACTGAAGCTTTCTTT
>TRBJ1-1|-|TRBV7-8|TRBD1
CASSLALGQGIREAFF
TGTGCCAGCAGCTTAGCGTTGGGACAGGGTATCCGTGAAGCTTTCTTT
>TRBJ1-4|few|TRBV5-1|TRBD1
CASSVDRGRGEKLFF
TGCGCCAGCAGCGTCGACAGGGGTCGCGGTGAAAAACTGTTTTTT
>TRBJ2-5|few|TRBV6-2/TRBV6-3|-
CASLDGRAVETQYF
TGTGCCAGCCTGGACGGTAGAGCCGTAGAGACCCAGTACTTC
>TRBJ2-3|-|TRBV7-2|TRBD2
CASSFGAGMADTQYF
TGTGCCAGCAGCTTTGGAGCGGGGATGGCAGATACGCAGTATTTT
>TRBJ2-7|-|TRBV5-1|TRBD2
CASSLGTSLTYEQYF
TGCGCCAGCAGCTTGGGGACTAGCCTAACCTACGAGCAGTACTTC
>TRBJ1-1|few|TRBV29-1|-
CSATVGRNTEAFF
TGCAGCGCAACCGTGGGCCGGAACACTGAAGCTTTCTTT
>TRBJ2-1|few|TRBV18|-
CASSPQPAGYNEQFF
TGTGCCAGCTCACCCCAACCGGCGGGGTACAATGAGCAGTTCTTC